This T cell receptor beta chain was identified in a study of cytomegalovirus exposure and HLA in healthy donors. Note on this clone: As yet, its antigen is unknown. The junction and the germline gene differ at one end; a read error may be behind it.

CDR1 is MNHEY and CDR2 is SVGAGI in the germline V gene. The CDR3 spans 14 residues. Study-level findings and limits: Fewer N-insertions than the approximately 680-donor mean were reportedly shown by an Asian-associated ancestry cluster in a later analysis. There was a cluster of highly shared sequence variants that was likely a sequencing artifact.

This PCR relied on a set of 60 Vbeta primers and 13 Jbeta primers. Data came from immunoSEQ multiplex PCR; TCRdb stores just in-frame clones and leaves some out. The sample includes under 300,000 clones, approximately 82% of them seen just once. The sample taken for sequencing was PBMCs. The TCR was taken from a woman aged 55-75 years in good health and CMV-seropositive. This chain links TRBV6-5 with TRBJ2-2, with TRBD2 matching over 9 bases. The CDR3 coding sequence is TGTGCCAGCAGTTACGGTCAGGGCGGGGGGGAGCTGCTTTTT. Translating it yields CASSYGQGGGELLF.